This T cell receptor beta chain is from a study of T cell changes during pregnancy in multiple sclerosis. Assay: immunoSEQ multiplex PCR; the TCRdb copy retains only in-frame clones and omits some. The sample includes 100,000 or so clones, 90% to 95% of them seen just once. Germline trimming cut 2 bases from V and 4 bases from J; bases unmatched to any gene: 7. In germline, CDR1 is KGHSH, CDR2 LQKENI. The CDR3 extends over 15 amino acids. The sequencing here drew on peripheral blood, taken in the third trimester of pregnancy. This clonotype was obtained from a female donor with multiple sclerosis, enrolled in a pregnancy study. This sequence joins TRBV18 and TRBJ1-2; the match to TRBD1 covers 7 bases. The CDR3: CASSPLTGIVYGYTF. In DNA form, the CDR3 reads TGTGCCAGCTCACCATTGACAGGGATCGTCTATGGCTACACCTTC.